These 18 T cell receptor beta chains share one sample of origin, sequenced in a study of T cell responses to AZD1222 COVID-19 vaccine. Clones were read by immunoSEQ multiplex PCR, and TCRdb kept only the in-frame ones, dropping some. The sample has some 120,000 clones, roughly 89% seen once. The sample in question was peripheral blood, obtained on day 0 of AZD1222 vaccination. The receptors originated from an adult in good health.

The genes are TRBV2 and TRBJ2-6; D remains ambiguous. CDR1 and CDR2 from the germline V gene are SNHLY and FYNNEI. The CDR3 runs 15 residues. The V gene lost 6 bases and the J gene lost 1 base, with 10 bases spanning the gap. CDR3 nucleotides: TGTGCCAGCAGAAAGCCCGCATCTGGGGCCAACGTCCTGACTTTC. Residues: CASRKPASGANVLTF.

V and J are TRBV14 and TRBJ2-7; no clear D gene. The CDR3 runs 14 residues. With 2 bases removed from V and 2 bases from J, the gap between germline ends came to 10 bases. The germline V gene encodes CDR1 SGHDN and CDR2 FVKESK. The CDR3 loop is CASSQLRRTYEQYF. The CDR3 DNA reads as TGTGCCAGCAGCCAACTTAGACGGACCTACGAGCAGTACTTC.

This clone has just a few counts. The chain recombines TRBV6-5 with TRBJ2-7; TRBD1 is a possible D gene (6 bases). V was clipped by 6 bases and J by 0 bases, with 15 bases between them. CDR1 is MNHEY and CDR2 is SVGAGI in the germline V gene. The length of the CDR3 is 15 residues. CDR3 sequence: CASSFRDKYSYEQYF. DNA of the CDR3: TGTGCCAGCAGCTTCCGGGACAAATACTCCTACGAGCAGTACTTC.

In its sample, this clone was seen a few times. V is TRBV21-1 and J is TRBJ1-6; the table's TRBD1 call for D was not verified on the DNA. TRBV21-1 corresponds to a pseudogene. The CDR3 contains 23 residues. The CDR3 here is CASSRSGIRDRGHSDRHNSPLHF. The CDR3 region has the DNA TGTGCCAGCAGCAGAAGCGGAATCCGGGACAGGGGGCATTCGGATCGTCATAATTCACCCCTCCACTTT.

The CDR3, as DNA: TGCGCCAGCAGCCCTCCGGGACTAGCGGGAGGGCCTGGCAATGAGCAGTTCTTC. Protein: CASSPPGLAGGPGNEQFF. The rearrangement links TRBV4-1 to TRBJ2-1, with 16 bases fitting TRBD2. Germline CDR1 MGHRA, CDR2 YSYEKL. The trim removed 4 bases at V and 6 bases at J, leaving 9 bases unmatched. The CDR3 consists of 18 residues.

This chain connects TRBV2 to TRBJ1-2; D might be TRBD1 (5 bases). Germline CDR1 and CDR2: SNHLY and FYNNEI. This CDR3 contains 15 residues. V dropped 6 bases and J dropped 3 bases, with 17 bases sitting between them. The CDR3 loop is CASRDTPPSHYGYTF. The CDR3 DNA is TGTGCCAGCAGGGACACCCCCCCGTCCCACTATGGCTACACCTTC.

The chain uses TRBV6-5 and TRBJ1-4; D possibly corresponds to TRBD1 (6 bases). Trimming stripped 1 base from V and 7 bases from J, with 10 bases between. The CDR3 contains 14 residues. The germline gives CDR1 MNHEY, CDR2 SVGAGI. The CDR3 coding sequence is TGTGCCAGCAGTTACTACAGGGATGGTGAAAAACTGTTTTTT. It codes for CASSYYRDGEKLFF.

A single count supports this clone. The V and J genes are TRBV6-5 and TRBJ2-7; possible D gene TRBD2, 6 bases. Per the germline V gene, CDR1 is MNHEY and CDR2 is SVGAGI. V was trimmed by 7 bases and J by 2 bases, leaving 15 bases between them. The CDR3 is 14 residues long. CDR3 loop: CASMVGWEAYEQYF. The CDR3 DNA reads as TGTGCCAGCATGGTTGGGTGGGAGGCCTACGAGCAGTACTTC.

This clone showed up just once. The genes are TRBV27 and TRBJ1-2, with D tentatively TRBD1 (6 bases). The germline CDR1 and CDR2 sequences are MNHEY and SMNVEV (reference sequence). Trimming cost V 5 bases and J 6 bases, with 16 bases left between them. This CDR3 is 14 amino acids long. The CDR3 is CASSQQGRGHGYTF. The CDR3 DNA reads as TGTGCCAGCAGTCAACAGGGTCGGGGCCATGGCTACACCTTC.

J is TRBJ1-6 and V is TRBV6-5, with 9 bases matching TRBD1. The germline V gene encodes CDR1 MNHEY and CDR2 SVGAGI. CDR3 length: 13 amino acids. With 6 bases clipped from V and 10 bases from J, the junction kept 4 bases outside the gene matches. The CDR3 nucleotides are TGTGCCAGCAGGACAGGGGGGAGATCACCCCTCCACTTT. It translates to CASRTGGRSPLHF.

The chain employs TRBV7-9 and TRBJ2-5; 8 nucleotides agree with TRBD2. The CDR3 covers 16 residues. Trimming cost V 8 bases and J 4 bases; bases outside gene matches: 15. Germline V gene data show CDR1 as SEHNR and CDR2 as FQNEAQ (reference sequence). CDR3 amino acids: CASSTSGTRIRETQYF. The CDR3 DNA is TGTGCCAGCTCCACATCCGGGACTAGGATCCGAGAGACCCAGTACTTC.

The J gene is TRBJ2-5, the V gene TRBV30, with 7 bases identical to TRBD1. The CDR3 contains 14 residues. The germline gives CDR1 GTSNPN, CDR2 SVGIG (reference sequence). V dropped 0 bases and J dropped 2; count of bases not matched to a gene: 3. CDR3 amino acids: CAWSVVRGQETQYF. CDR3 bases: TGTGCCTGGAGTGTCGTCAGGGGGCAAGAGACCCAGTACTTC.

V is TRBV27 and J is TRBJ1-2, with a weak D call TRBD1 (6 bases). Germline CDR1 reads MNHEY; CDR2 reads SMNVEV (reference sequence). V gave up 6 bases and J gave up 3 bases, with 17 bases separating them. This CDR3 contains 15 residues. CDR3 bases: TGTGCCAGCAGGGACAGAGCAGGGCGTCACTATGGCTACACCTTC. It codes for CASRDRAGRHYGYTF.

The chain has TRBV4-2 and TRBJ1-3; D is undetermined. Trimming removed 0 bases at V and 4 bases at J, with 7 bases between. The germline V gene encodes CDR1 LGHNA and CDR2 YNFKEQ. CDR3 length: 14 amino acids. Here the CDR3 reads CASSQDFRGNTIYF. The CDR3 DNA is TGTGCCAGCAGCCAAGATTTTCGGGGAAACACCATATATTTT.

This rearrangement joins TRBV19 to TRBJ2-1; 10 bases are shared with TRBD2. With V trimmed by 2 bases and J by 0 bases, 7 bases remained unmatched. Per the germline V gene, CDR1 is LNHDA and CDR2 is SQIVND (reference sequence). The CDR3 is 18 amino acids. In DNA, the CDR3 is TGTGCCAGTAGTATAAGGACTAGCGGATTAAGCTCCTACAATGAGCAGTTCTTC. Its translation is CASSIRTSGLSSYNEQFF.

The chain joins TRBV29-1 to TRBJ2-3, with D unclear. The CDR3 sequence is 14 residues long. V dropped 7 bases and J dropped 1 base, with 15 bases sitting between them. Germline values: CDR1 SQVTM, CDR2 ANQGSEA. CDR3 DNA: TGCAGCGCTAAAAACCAAATAGGCACAGATACGCAGTATTTT. This translates into CSAKNQIGTDTQYF.

J is TRBJ2-3 and V is TRBV18, with 11 bases matching TRBD2. Unmatched junction bases numbered 1, after V lost 0 bases and J lost 2 bases. Germline CDR1 is KGHSH and CDR2 is LQKENI. The CDR3 is 16 amino acids. Written as DNA, the CDR3 is TGTGCCAGCTCACCACCTAGCGGGGGGGCCACAGATACGCAGTATTTT. This gives the protein CASSPPSGGATDTQYF.

The V call is TRBV6-5, the J call TRBJ1-1; D unresolved. V was pared by 6 bases and J by 1 base, with 12 bases between. Germline CDR1 is MNHEY and CDR2 is SVGAGI. The CDR3 totals 14 residues. As DNA, the CDR3 is TGTGCCAGCAGCGCGACAAGGAGGAACACTGAAGCTTTCTTT. Translating it yields CASSATRRNTEAFF.